These 24 T cell receptor beta chains originate from one sample sequenced in a study of technical replicates of blood from a handful of donors. The table came from immunoSEQ multiplex PCR; TCRdb's copy has only in-frame clones and leaves some out. Among some 89,000 clones listed, about 95% were seen once. Material: T cells isolated from PBMCs. These receptors were obtained from a human donor in good health.

The V gene is TRBV11-1, the J gene TRBJ1-1, with no clear D. Per the germline V gene, CDR1 is SGHAT and CDR2 is FQDESV (reference sequence). The CDR3 length is 12 residues. V lost 5 bases, J lost 4 bases, and 8 bases lay in between. The chain's CDR3 is CASSRLSTEAFF. CDR3 bases: TGTGCCAGCAGCAGACTGAGCACTGAAGCTTTCTTT.

V gene TRBV4-2 combines with J gene TRBJ2-2, with D possibly matching TRBD1 (5 bases). V dropped 0 bases and J dropped 4 bases, with 12 bases sitting between them. Germline V gene data show CDR1 as LGHNA and CDR2 as YNFKEQ. The CDR3 totals 16 residues. Here the CDR3 DNA reads TGTGCCAGCAGCCAAGACAGGGTTTCAGGCACCGGGGAGCTGTTTTTT. Translating gives CASSQDRVSGTGELFF.

V gene TRBV12-5 combines with J gene TRBJ2-7, with 9 bases identical to TRBD2. The CDR3 totals 15 residues. From germline, CDR1 is LGHNT and CDR2 FRNRAP. Trimming at V came to 1 base and at J to 12 bases, leaving 13 bases not matched to a gene. The CDR3 is CASGLESSGSPRLYF. The CDR3 nucleotides are TGTGCTAGTGGTTTGGAGAGTAGCGGGAGTCCCAGGCTGTACTTC. The whole variable domain, filled in from reference TRBV12-5 and TRBJ2-7, reads DARVTQTPRHKVTEMGQEVTMRCQPILGHNTVFWYRQTMMQGLELLAYFRNRAPLDDSGMPKDRFSAEMPDATLATLKIQPSEPRDSAVYFCASGLESSGSPRLYFGPGTRLTVT.

The chain carries TRBV19 and TRBJ1-3, with D hard to call. Germline lookup yields CDR1 LNHDA and CDR2 SQIVND (reference sequence). The V end was cut by 2 bases, the J end by 6 bases, with 17 bases between. The CDR3 spans 16 residues. DNA for the CDR3: TGTGCCAGTAGTATAACGTCCGGCCCTGTAGCAAACACCATATATTTT. Encoded protein: CASSITSGPVANTIYF. Filled out from reference TRBV19 and TRBJ1-3, the complete variable domain reads DGGITQSPKYLFRKEGQNVTLSCEQNLNHDAMYWYRQDPGQGLRLIYYSQIVNDFQKGDIAEGYSVSREKKESFPLTVTSAQKNPTAFYLCASSITSGPVANTIYFGEGSWLTVV.

The genes are TRBV7-2 and TRBJ2-1, with 12 bases identical to TRBD2. V shed 5 bases, J shed 4 bases, and the junction held 3 bases outside the gene matches. This CDR3 is built from 15 residues. Germline-derived CDR1 and CDR2 are SGHTA and FQGNSA. CDR3 sequence reads: CASSQTSGSYNEQFF. The CDR3 DNA is TGTGCCAGCAGCCAGACTAGCGGGAGTTACAATGAGCAGTTCTTC.

The CDR3 spells CASSLPGNTEAFF. DNA of the CDR3: TGTGCCAGCAGCTTACCAGGGAACACTGAAGCTTTCTTT. The chain links TRBV7-9 to TRBJ1-1; D unresolved. This CDR3 region has 13 residues. Trimming cost V 2 bases and J 1 base, with 5 bases left between them. Germline lookup yields CDR1 SEHNR and CDR2 FQNEAQ (reference sequence).

CDR3 bases: TGTGCCAGCGAGGAGCCTAACTATGGCTACACCTTC. Translation gives CASEEPNYGYTF. The chain couples TRBV6-1 to TRBJ1-2; D ambiguous. The CDR3 runs 12 residues. The germline CDR1 and CDR2 sequences are MNHNS and SASEGT. Trimming stripped 8 bases from V and 0 bases from J, with 7 bases between.

Comment on this clone: Other DNA variants within this sample encode the same CDR3. This chain joins TRBV29-1 and TRBJ2-2; D uncertain. The CDR3 sequence is 12 residues long. Deletions cut 3 bases from V and 4 bases from J, with 6 bases between. The germline V gene has CDR1 SQVTM and CDR2 ANQGSEA. The chain's CDR3 is CSVESGTGELFF. CDR3 DNA sequence: TGCAGCGTTGAGTCAGGCACCGGGGAGCTGTTTTTT.

The rearrangement uses TRBV7-9 and TRBJ2-3; 7 bases fit TRBD1. CDR1 is SEHNR, CDR2 FQNEAQ, per germline (reference sequence). Trimming cost V 5 bases and J 9 bases; bases outside gene matches: 14. This CDR3 has 15 residues. CDR3 in DNA: TGTGCCAGCAGCCTGGGACAGAGAGCCTCCTTGACGCAGTATTTT. Its translation is CASSLGQRASLTQYF.

The J gene is TRBJ2-1, the V gene TRBV7-8; D may be TRBD2 (6 bases). This CDR3 spans 16 amino acids. Trimming left V 3 bases short and J 1 base short, with 13 bases between. The germline CDR1 and CDR2 sequences are SGHVS and FQNEAQ. The CDR3 DNA sequence: TGTGCCAGCAGCTTCCCCGTGGGGGGTTCCTACAATGAGCAGTTCTTC. Amino acid sequence: CASSFPVGGSYNEQFF.

V and J are TRBV4-1 and TRBJ2-1; D ambiguous. The CDR3 length is 13 residues. V was clipped by 1 base and J by 8 bases, with 9 bases between them. Germline CDR1 and CDR2: MGHRA and YSYEKL. The CDR3 DNA reads TGCGCCAGCAGCCAAGTTCCAGACTATGAGCAGTTCTTC. This translates into CASSQVPDYEQFF.

The V gene is TRBV19, the J gene TRBJ1-4; 10 nucleotides line up with TRBD1. Germline loops: CDR1 LNHDA, CDR2 SQIVND (reference sequence). This CDR3 has 16 amino acids. J was trimmed by 5 bases and V by 5 bases; bases with no gene match: 8. The CDR3 DNA reads TGTGCCAGTAGTTTTCTCCCGGGACAGGGGAATGAAAAACTGTTTTTT. It yields the protein CASSFLPGQGNEKLFF.

The V gene is TRBV5-4, the J gene TRBJ2-7, with 12 bases aligning to TRBD2. V dropped 1 base and J dropped 4; count of bases not matched to a gene: 3. Looked up from germline, CDR1 is SGHNT and CDR2 is YYREEE (reference sequence). There are 15 residues in the CDR3. The CDR3 bases are TGTGCCAGCAGCTTGAAGACTAGCGGGGGTTACGAGCAGTACTTC. Translation gives CASSLKTSGGYEQYF. Combining the CDR3 with reference TRBV5-4 and TRBJ2-7 gives the whole variable domain ETGVTQSPTHLIKTRGQQVTLRCSSQSGHNTVSWYQQALGQGPQFIFQYYREEENGRGNFPPRFSGLQFPNYSSELNVNALELDDSALYLCASSLKTSGGYEQYFGPGTRLTVT.

V gene TRBV19 combines with J gene TRBJ2-7; 11 bases are a match to TRBD2. Germline trimming cut 7 bases from V and 4 bases from J; bases unmatched to any gene: 9. The germline CDR1 and CDR2 sequences are LNHDA and SQIVND (reference sequence). The CDR3 is 15 residues long. The CDR3 region has the DNA TGTGCCAGTAAGACTAGCGGGACCGAGCGTTACGAGCAGTACTTC. Its protein is CASKTSGTERYEQYF. Combining the CDR3 with reference TRBV19 and TRBJ2-7 gives the whole variable domain DGGITQSPKYLFRKEGQNVTLSCEQNLNHDAMYWYRQDPGQGLRLIYYSQIVNDFQKGDIAEGYSVSREKKESFPLTVTSAQKNPTAFYLCASKTSGTERYEQYFGPGTRLTVT.

V usage is TRBV7-9 and J usage is TRBJ1-1; 7 bases are shared with TRBD1. The germline V gene encodes CDR1 SEHNR and CDR2 FQNEAQ (reference sequence). CDR3 length equals 15 residues. V was pared by 5 bases and J by 0 bases, with 6 bases of the junction left unmatched. The CDR3 sequence: CASSKGQPLNTEAFF. The CDR3, as DNA: TGTGCCAGCAGCAAGGGACAGCCATTGAACACTGAAGCTTTCTTT.

The chain has TRBV10-3 and TRBJ2-1; 10 nucleotides align to TRBD2. The CDR3 spans 16 residues. The V gene end was trimmed by 2 bases and the J gene end by 8 bases; junction bases not matched to a gene: 9. Germline V gene sequence: CDR1 ENHRY, CDR2 SYGVKD. CDR3 sequence reads: CAISEGLAGVKDEQFF. CDR3 DNA: TGTGCCATCAGTGAGGGGCTAGCGGGAGTAAAGGATGAGCAGTTCTTC.

The chain recombines TRBV7-2 with TRBJ2-5; D uncertain. CDR1 SGHTA and CDR2 FQGNSA come from the germline V gene. V was trimmed by 3 bases and J by 2 bases, leaving 22 bases between them. The CDR3 is 18 amino acids. The CDR3 is CASSLRPSYLVLQETQYF. DNA of the CDR3: TGTGCCAGCAGCTTGAGGCCTTCGTATCTCGTCTTACAAGAGACCCAGTACTTC.

The rearrangement links TRBV7-3 to TRBJ2-7; TRBD2 is a possible D gene (6 bases). Germline V CDR1 and CDR2: SGHTA, FQGTGA. V lost 2 bases and J lost 5, with 10 bases in between. The CDR3 totals 13 residues. CDR3 sequence: CASSLGGFNEQYF. The CDR3 nucleotides are TGTGCCAGCAGCTTAGGGGGGTTTAACGAGCAGTACTTC.

This chain joins TRBV6-4 and TRBJ2-6, with TRBD1 matching 9 bases. With V trimmed by 4 bases and J by 0 bases, 7 bases remained unmatched. Per the germline V gene, CDR1 is MRHNA and CDR2 is SNTAGT. This CDR3 has 18 amino acids. The CDR3 region is CASSGWGQGYSGANVLTF. DNA of the CDR3: TGTGCCAGCAGTGGTTGGGGACAGGGCTACTCTGGGGCCAACGTCCTGACTTTC.

This clone is a singleton in its sample. The V gene is TRBV4-3, the J gene TRBJ2-3, with no clear D. Germline V gene sequence: CDR1 LGHNA, CDR2 YSLEER. V lost 4 bases to trimming and J lost 1 base, with 9 bases between them. The CDR3 consists of 14 residues. The CDR3 loop reads CASSPYIGTDTQYF. CDR3 nucleotide sequence: TGCGCCAGCAGCCCGTATATAGGCACAGATACGCAGTATTTT.

This clone has just one count. The chain employs TRBV5-1 and TRBJ2-5; 11 bases agree with TRBD2. Per germline, CDR1 SGHRS and CDR2 YFSETQ. This CDR3 comprises 14 residues. V shed 4 bases, J shed 4 bases, and the junction held 3 bases outside the gene matches. The CDR3, as DNA: TGCGCCAGCAGCCACGGACTAGCGGGAGAGACCCAGTACTTC. Translation gives CASSHGLAGETQYF.

The rearrangement uses TRBV2 and TRBJ1-1, with 7 bases matching TRBD1. V shed 4 bases, J shed 4 bases, and the junction held 9 bases outside the gene matches. This CDR3 has 15 amino acids. CDR1 is SNHLY and CDR2 is FYNNEI in the germline V gene. DNA for the CDR3: TGTGCCAGCAGTGCTCAGCGGCAGGGGGTCACTGAAGCTTTCTTT. This codes for CASSAQRQGVTEAFF.

This chain uses TRBV7-2 with TRBJ1-4; 11 nucleotides match TRBD1. V lost 4 bases, J lost 8 bases, and 0 bases stayed unmatched. Per germline, CDR1 SGHTA and CDR2 FQGNSA. The CDR3 extends over 13 amino acids. The CDR3 is CASSWTGGEKLFF. CDR3 in DNA: TGTGCCAGCAGCTGGACAGGGGGCGAAAAACTGTTTTTT.

The J gene is TRBJ2-3, the V gene TRBV7-2; 8 nucleotides line up with TRBD2. Germline V gives CDR1 SGHTA, CDR2 FQGNSA. With V trimmed by 3 bases and J by 3 bases, 5 bases remained unmatched. The CDR3 loop spans 15 amino acids. The CDR3 loop reads CASSLTGLVTDTQYF. The CDR3 DNA follows: TGTGCCAGCAGCTTGACGGGACTAGTAACAGATACGCAGTATTTT.